This passage covers 22 T cell receptor beta chains from one sample sequenced in a study of control samples from healthy donors and cancer patients (dated by TCRdb to 2018 to 2021). Libraries were built with the immunoSEQ multiplex PCR assay. The source is immuneACCESS, and TCRdb retained only in-frame sequences with V and J called. Part of the clones is not carried over; for the studies checked, unresolved V genes explain less than half of this, and the remainder is unexplained. Recorded for this sample are roughly 190,000 clones; about 90% of them occurred a single time. The ten largest make up less than 2% of the sample. The sequenced sample was blood. All receptors derive from a man aged 25 to 40 in good health.

The rearrangement joins TRBV15 to TRBJ1-5; D is uncertain. Germline assignment: CDR1 LNHNV and CDR2 YYDKDF (reference sequence). V lost 1 base and J 5 bases, leaving 15 bases between the germline ends. This CDR3 region has 16 residues. The CDR3 region is CATSRGEAAIDQPQHF. The CDR3 nucleotides are TGTGCCACCAGCAGAGGGGAGGCGGCTATTGATCAGCCCCAGCATTTT.

The chain employs TRBV3-1 (or the pseudogene TRBV3-2) and TRBJ2-4, with a tentative D call TRBD2 (7 bases). V was cut by 0 bases and J by 6 bases, with 18 bases left in between. The CDR3 consists of 17 residues. The V gene's germline CDR1 is LGHDT and CDR2 YNNKEL (reference sequence). The CDR3 region is CASSQEGLLGGGNIQYF. CDR3 DNA: TGTGCCAGCAGCCAAGAAGGGTTATTGGGAGGGGGAAACATTCAGTACTTC.

The chain combines TRBV6-4 with TRBJ2-3; 8 bases are a match to TRBD2. Germline trimming cut 6 bases from V and 2 bases from J; bases unmatched to any gene: 7. This CDR3 is 15 amino acids long. Germline lookup yields CDR1 MRHNA and CDR2 SNTAGT. CDR3 amino acids: CASRRKREFTDTQYF. CDR3 coding DNA: TGTGCCAGCAGGAGGAAGCGGGAGTTCACAGATACGCAGTATTTT.

The chain couples TRBV7-8 to TRBJ2-2; 12 bases are a match to TRBD1. The CDR3 is 16 residues long. Losses at the gene ends were 5 bases for V and 7 bases for J; bases not matched to a gene: 8. CDR1 is SGHVS, CDR2 FQNEAQ, per germline. CDR3 in amino acids: CASSPPGQGAVGELFF. CDR3 in DNA: TGTGCCAGCAGCCCTCCGGGACAGGGGGCCGTCGGGGAGCTGTTTTTT.

This sequence joins TRBV9 and TRBJ1-6; D uncertain. V was shortened by 3 bases and J by 7 bases, with 20 bases between the two germline ends. This CDR3 contains 17 residues. Germline V gene sequence: CDR1 SGDLS, CDR2 YYNGEE. CDR3 sequence: CASSATERASRNSPLHF. The CDR3 coding sequence is TGTGCCAGCAGCGCGACCGAGAGGGCCAGCAGAAATTCACCCCTCCACTTT.

This rearrangement joins TRBV6-5 to TRBJ2-1; 9 bases match TRBD1. Germline CDR1 reads MNHEY; CDR2 reads SVGAGI. V was clipped by 7 bases and J by 6 bases; unmatched bases: 7. The CDR3 runs 14 residues. CDR3 residues: CASKGTGSFNEQFF. The CDR3 region has the DNA TGTGCCAGCAAAGGGACAGGGTCATTCAATGAGCAGTTCTTC.

The chain joins TRBV10-1 to TRBJ2-7; 9 nucleotides line up with TRBD2. Germline loops: CDR1 WNHNN, CDR2 SYGVQD (reference sequence). The CDR3 runs to 14 residues. Trimming cost V 7 bases and J 0 bases; bases outside gene matches: 4. In nucleotides, the CDR3 is TGCGCCAGCACAGCGGGGGGCTACTCCTACGAGCAGTACTTC. Translation gives CASTAGGYSYEQYF.

V and J are TRBV2 and TRBJ1-2; 7 positions agree with TRBD1. The junction had 6 bases not matched to a gene; V was cut back by 4 bases and J by 4 bases. CDR1 and CDR2 from the germline V gene are SNHLY and FYNNEI. The CDR3 length is 14 residues. DNA for the CDR3: TGTGCCAGCAGTGGGGGGACAGACAGCTATGGCTACACCTTC. Its translation: CASSGGTDSYGYTF.

V is TRBV6-1 and J is TRBJ1-1; D perhaps matches TRBD1 (6 bases). Trimming took off 2 bases at V and 1 base at J, with 11 bases between the two ends. There are 15 residues in the CDR3. CDR1 is MNHNS and CDR2 is SASEGT in the germline V gene. CDR3 sequence reads: CASSEFGGWNTEAFF. CDR3 DNA sequence: TGTGCCAGCAGTGAATTTGGGGGCTGGAACACTGAAGCTTTCTTT.

This chain connects TRBV18 to TRBJ2-7, with 9 nucleotides matching TRBD1. Germline V gives CDR1 KGHSH, CDR2 LQKENI. The trim removed 6 bases at V and 2 bases at J, leaving 8 bases unmatched. The CDR3 extends over 15 amino acids. The CDR3 region has the DNA TGTGCCAGCTCTAAGGACAGGGGCGATACCTACGAGCAGTACTTC. Protein sequence: CASSKDRGDTYEQYF.

J is TRBJ2-1 and V is TRBV19; 10 bases agree with TRBD1. Trimming took 6 bases from V and 12 from J; bases not matched to a gene: 11. Looked up from germline, CDR1 is LNHDA and CDR2 is SQIVND (reference sequence). CDR3 length: 14 residues. CDR3 residues: CASRSRDRGVGQFF. The CDR3 DNA is TGTGCCAGTAGATCCCGGGACAGGGGAGTTGGGCAGTTCTTC.

The CDR3 sequence is CASSSEQRRTNQPQHF. CDR3 sequence (DNA): TGTGCCAGTAGTTCGGAACAGAGAAGAACAAATCAGCCCCAGCATTTT. The chain employs TRBV19 and TRBJ1-5; unclear D gene. The V and J ends lost 5 bases and 4 bases respectively, with 18 bases between them. Germline V lookup: CDR1 LNHDA, CDR2 SQIVND (reference sequence). The CDR3 is made up of 16 amino acids.

The chain recombines TRBV7-2 with TRBJ1-5, with D perhaps matching TRBD1 (5 bases). The germline V gene encodes CDR1 SGHTA and CDR2 FQGNSA. The CDR3 length is 14 residues. V was shortened by 2 bases and J by 2 bases, with 7 bases between the two germline ends. The CDR3 bases are TGTGCCAGCAGCTTACGGGGGGGCAATCAGCCCCAGCATTTT. This codes for CASSLRGGNQPQHF.

The rearrangement uses TRBV5-4 and TRBJ2-2, with TRBD1 matching 7 bases. The CDR3 is 15 residues long. The V gene end was trimmed by 3 bases and the J gene end by 4 bases; junction bases not matched to a gene: 6. The germline CDR1 and CDR2 sequences are SGHNT and YYREEE (reference sequence). For the CDR3, the DNA is TGTGCCAGCAGCTACGACAGGGCCCCCACCGGGGAGCTGTTTTTT. Its translation is CASSYDRAPTGELFF. Full variable domain (remainder filled in from reference TRBV5-4 and TRBJ2-2): ETGVTQSPTHLIKTRGQQVTLRCSSQSGHNTVSWYQQALGQGPQFIFQYYREEENGRGNFPPRFSGLQFPNYSSELNVNALELDDSALYLCASSYDRAPTGELFFGEGSRLTVL.

J is TRBJ2-2 and V is TRBV4-1; 7 bases match TRBD1. Germline assignment: CDR1 MGHRA and CDR2 YSYEKL. Losses at the gene ends were 8 bases for V and 6 bases for J; bases not matched to a gene: 6. The CDR3 sequence is 13 residues long. The CDR3 sequence: CASGLTGSGELFF. Here the CDR3 DNA reads TGCGCCAGCGGATTGACAGGGTCCGGGGAGCTGTTTTTT.

The rearrangement uses TRBV27 and TRBJ2-3, with 9 bases matching TRBD2. The CDR3 totals 15 residues. V shed 5 bases and J 0 bases; nucleotides not matched to a gene: 3. Germline CDR1 reads MNHEY; CDR2 reads SMNVEV (reference sequence). CDR3 residues: CASSVTSGSTDTQYF. Written as DNA, the CDR3 is TGTGCCAGCAGTGTGACTAGCGGAAGCACAGATACGCAGTATTTT.

This sequence joins TRBV5-1 and TRBJ1-4, with 9 bases fitting TRBD1. The CDR3 runs to 14 residues. CDR1 is SGHRS, CDR2 YFSETQ, per germline. Trimming removed 4 bases from V and 5 bases from J; junction bases left unmatched: 3. CDR3 sequence reads: CASSRDRENEKLFF. CDR3 bases: TGCGCCAGCAGCCGGGACAGGGAAAATGAAAAACTGTTTTTT.

This clone appeared a few times. The chain is built from TRBV6-1 and TRBJ2-2; D gene ambiguous. CDR3 length: 15 amino acids. The V end was cut by 2 bases, the J end by 1 base, with 8 bases between. From germline, CDR1 is MNHNS and CDR2 SASEGT. The CDR3, as DNA: TGTGCCAGCAGTGAAATTGAAGTGAACACCGGGGAGCTGTTTTTT. It translates to CASSEIEVNTGELFF.

V and J are TRBV5-1 and TRBJ1-2; D uncertain. Trimming cost V 0 bases and J 2 bases, with 14 bases left between them. The CDR3 loop spans 16 amino acids. CDR1 is SGHRS and CDR2 is YFSETQ in the germline V gene. The CDR3 sequence: CASSLAPGWGNYGYTF. In nucleotides, the CDR3 is TGCGCCAGCAGCTTGGCTCCGGGATGGGGAAACTATGGCTACACCTTC.

The gene calls are TRBV6-5 and TRBJ1-4; 9 nucleotides align to TRBD1. The CDR3 is 12 residues long. Germline CDR1 is MNHEY and CDR2 is SVGAGI. V lost 7 bases, J lost 12 bases, and 6 bases stayed unmatched. CDR3 nucleotide sequence: TGTGCCAGCACCCGGGACAGGGAACAACTGTTTTTT. Its protein product is CASTRDREQLFF.

In its sample, this clone was seen once. The rearrangement links TRBV9 to TRBJ2-7; D remains ambiguous. Trimming cost V 0 bases and J 0 bases, with 4 bases left between them. Looked up from germline, CDR1 is SGDLS and CDR2 is YYNGEE. This CDR3 spans 13 amino acids. This CDR3 is CASSVDSSYEQYF. The CDR3 DNA reads TGTGCCAGCAGCGTAGACAGCTCCTACGAGCAGTACTTC.

DNA for the CDR3: TGTGCCAGCAGCACGGGACAGGGGGAATATCAGCCCCAGCATTTT. Translation: CASSTGQGEYQPQHF. This rearrangement joins TRBV7-9 to TRBJ1-5; TRBD1 matches 11 bases. Germline loops: CDR1 SEHNR, CDR2 FQNEAQ (reference sequence). V trimming: 5 bases; J trimming: 5 bases; junction bases outside the gene matches: 5. The length of the CDR3 is 15 residues.